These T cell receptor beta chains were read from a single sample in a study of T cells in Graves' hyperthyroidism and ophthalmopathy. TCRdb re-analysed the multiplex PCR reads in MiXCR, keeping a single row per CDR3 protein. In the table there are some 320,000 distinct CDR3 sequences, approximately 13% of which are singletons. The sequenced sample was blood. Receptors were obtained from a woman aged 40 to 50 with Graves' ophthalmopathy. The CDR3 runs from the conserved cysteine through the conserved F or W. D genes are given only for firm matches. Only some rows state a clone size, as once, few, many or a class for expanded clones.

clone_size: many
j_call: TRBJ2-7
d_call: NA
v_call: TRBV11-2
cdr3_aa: CASSLDARGSEQYF
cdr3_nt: TGTGCCAGCAGCTTAGATGCAAGGGGGTCAGAGCAGTACTTC

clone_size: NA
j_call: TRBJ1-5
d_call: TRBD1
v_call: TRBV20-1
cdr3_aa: CSALKDRSNQPQHF
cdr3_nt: TGCAGTGCTCTTAAGGACAGGAGCAATCAGCCCCAGCATTTT

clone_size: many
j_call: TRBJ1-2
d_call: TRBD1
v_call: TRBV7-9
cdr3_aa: CASSSDRGLGYTF
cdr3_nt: TGTGCCAGCAGCAGTGACAGGGGGCTTGGCTACACCTTC

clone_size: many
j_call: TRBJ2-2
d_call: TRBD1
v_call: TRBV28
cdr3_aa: CASSLLGQENTGELFF
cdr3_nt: TGTGCCAGCAGTTTATTGGGACAGGAGAACACCGGGGAGCTGTTTTTT

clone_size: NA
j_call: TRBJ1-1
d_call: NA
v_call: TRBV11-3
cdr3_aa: CASSLTRDRVAFF
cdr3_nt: TGTGCCAGCAGCTTAACCAGGGATCGCGTAGCTTTCTTT

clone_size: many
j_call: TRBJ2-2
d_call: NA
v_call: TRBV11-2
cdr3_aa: CASSPRRGNTGELFF
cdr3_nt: TGTGCCAGCAGCCCGCGTCGGGGCAACACCGGGGAGCTGTTTTTT

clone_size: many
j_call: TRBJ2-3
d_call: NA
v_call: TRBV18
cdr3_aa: CASSPPRGSLDTQYF
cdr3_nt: TGTGCCAGCTCACCACCGAGGGGCTCCTTGGATACGCAGTATTTT

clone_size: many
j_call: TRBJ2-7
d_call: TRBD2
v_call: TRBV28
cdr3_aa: CASSNGLAGEIEQYF
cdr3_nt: TGTGCCAGCAGTAACGGACTAGCGGGAGAGATCGAGCAGTACTTC

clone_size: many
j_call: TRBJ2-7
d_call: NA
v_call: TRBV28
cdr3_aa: CASSLLAEQYF
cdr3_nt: TGTGCCAGCAGTTTATTGGCCGAGCAGTACTTC

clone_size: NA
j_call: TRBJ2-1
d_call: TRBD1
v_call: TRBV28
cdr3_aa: CASSLTGTGNSNEQFF
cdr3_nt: TGTGCCAGCAGTCTTACCGGGACAGGGAATTCTAATGAGCAGTTCTTC

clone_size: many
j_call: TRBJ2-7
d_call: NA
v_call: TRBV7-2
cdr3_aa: CASSLPTDYEQYF
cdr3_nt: TGTGCCAGCAGCTTACCGACAGACTACGAGCAGTACTTC